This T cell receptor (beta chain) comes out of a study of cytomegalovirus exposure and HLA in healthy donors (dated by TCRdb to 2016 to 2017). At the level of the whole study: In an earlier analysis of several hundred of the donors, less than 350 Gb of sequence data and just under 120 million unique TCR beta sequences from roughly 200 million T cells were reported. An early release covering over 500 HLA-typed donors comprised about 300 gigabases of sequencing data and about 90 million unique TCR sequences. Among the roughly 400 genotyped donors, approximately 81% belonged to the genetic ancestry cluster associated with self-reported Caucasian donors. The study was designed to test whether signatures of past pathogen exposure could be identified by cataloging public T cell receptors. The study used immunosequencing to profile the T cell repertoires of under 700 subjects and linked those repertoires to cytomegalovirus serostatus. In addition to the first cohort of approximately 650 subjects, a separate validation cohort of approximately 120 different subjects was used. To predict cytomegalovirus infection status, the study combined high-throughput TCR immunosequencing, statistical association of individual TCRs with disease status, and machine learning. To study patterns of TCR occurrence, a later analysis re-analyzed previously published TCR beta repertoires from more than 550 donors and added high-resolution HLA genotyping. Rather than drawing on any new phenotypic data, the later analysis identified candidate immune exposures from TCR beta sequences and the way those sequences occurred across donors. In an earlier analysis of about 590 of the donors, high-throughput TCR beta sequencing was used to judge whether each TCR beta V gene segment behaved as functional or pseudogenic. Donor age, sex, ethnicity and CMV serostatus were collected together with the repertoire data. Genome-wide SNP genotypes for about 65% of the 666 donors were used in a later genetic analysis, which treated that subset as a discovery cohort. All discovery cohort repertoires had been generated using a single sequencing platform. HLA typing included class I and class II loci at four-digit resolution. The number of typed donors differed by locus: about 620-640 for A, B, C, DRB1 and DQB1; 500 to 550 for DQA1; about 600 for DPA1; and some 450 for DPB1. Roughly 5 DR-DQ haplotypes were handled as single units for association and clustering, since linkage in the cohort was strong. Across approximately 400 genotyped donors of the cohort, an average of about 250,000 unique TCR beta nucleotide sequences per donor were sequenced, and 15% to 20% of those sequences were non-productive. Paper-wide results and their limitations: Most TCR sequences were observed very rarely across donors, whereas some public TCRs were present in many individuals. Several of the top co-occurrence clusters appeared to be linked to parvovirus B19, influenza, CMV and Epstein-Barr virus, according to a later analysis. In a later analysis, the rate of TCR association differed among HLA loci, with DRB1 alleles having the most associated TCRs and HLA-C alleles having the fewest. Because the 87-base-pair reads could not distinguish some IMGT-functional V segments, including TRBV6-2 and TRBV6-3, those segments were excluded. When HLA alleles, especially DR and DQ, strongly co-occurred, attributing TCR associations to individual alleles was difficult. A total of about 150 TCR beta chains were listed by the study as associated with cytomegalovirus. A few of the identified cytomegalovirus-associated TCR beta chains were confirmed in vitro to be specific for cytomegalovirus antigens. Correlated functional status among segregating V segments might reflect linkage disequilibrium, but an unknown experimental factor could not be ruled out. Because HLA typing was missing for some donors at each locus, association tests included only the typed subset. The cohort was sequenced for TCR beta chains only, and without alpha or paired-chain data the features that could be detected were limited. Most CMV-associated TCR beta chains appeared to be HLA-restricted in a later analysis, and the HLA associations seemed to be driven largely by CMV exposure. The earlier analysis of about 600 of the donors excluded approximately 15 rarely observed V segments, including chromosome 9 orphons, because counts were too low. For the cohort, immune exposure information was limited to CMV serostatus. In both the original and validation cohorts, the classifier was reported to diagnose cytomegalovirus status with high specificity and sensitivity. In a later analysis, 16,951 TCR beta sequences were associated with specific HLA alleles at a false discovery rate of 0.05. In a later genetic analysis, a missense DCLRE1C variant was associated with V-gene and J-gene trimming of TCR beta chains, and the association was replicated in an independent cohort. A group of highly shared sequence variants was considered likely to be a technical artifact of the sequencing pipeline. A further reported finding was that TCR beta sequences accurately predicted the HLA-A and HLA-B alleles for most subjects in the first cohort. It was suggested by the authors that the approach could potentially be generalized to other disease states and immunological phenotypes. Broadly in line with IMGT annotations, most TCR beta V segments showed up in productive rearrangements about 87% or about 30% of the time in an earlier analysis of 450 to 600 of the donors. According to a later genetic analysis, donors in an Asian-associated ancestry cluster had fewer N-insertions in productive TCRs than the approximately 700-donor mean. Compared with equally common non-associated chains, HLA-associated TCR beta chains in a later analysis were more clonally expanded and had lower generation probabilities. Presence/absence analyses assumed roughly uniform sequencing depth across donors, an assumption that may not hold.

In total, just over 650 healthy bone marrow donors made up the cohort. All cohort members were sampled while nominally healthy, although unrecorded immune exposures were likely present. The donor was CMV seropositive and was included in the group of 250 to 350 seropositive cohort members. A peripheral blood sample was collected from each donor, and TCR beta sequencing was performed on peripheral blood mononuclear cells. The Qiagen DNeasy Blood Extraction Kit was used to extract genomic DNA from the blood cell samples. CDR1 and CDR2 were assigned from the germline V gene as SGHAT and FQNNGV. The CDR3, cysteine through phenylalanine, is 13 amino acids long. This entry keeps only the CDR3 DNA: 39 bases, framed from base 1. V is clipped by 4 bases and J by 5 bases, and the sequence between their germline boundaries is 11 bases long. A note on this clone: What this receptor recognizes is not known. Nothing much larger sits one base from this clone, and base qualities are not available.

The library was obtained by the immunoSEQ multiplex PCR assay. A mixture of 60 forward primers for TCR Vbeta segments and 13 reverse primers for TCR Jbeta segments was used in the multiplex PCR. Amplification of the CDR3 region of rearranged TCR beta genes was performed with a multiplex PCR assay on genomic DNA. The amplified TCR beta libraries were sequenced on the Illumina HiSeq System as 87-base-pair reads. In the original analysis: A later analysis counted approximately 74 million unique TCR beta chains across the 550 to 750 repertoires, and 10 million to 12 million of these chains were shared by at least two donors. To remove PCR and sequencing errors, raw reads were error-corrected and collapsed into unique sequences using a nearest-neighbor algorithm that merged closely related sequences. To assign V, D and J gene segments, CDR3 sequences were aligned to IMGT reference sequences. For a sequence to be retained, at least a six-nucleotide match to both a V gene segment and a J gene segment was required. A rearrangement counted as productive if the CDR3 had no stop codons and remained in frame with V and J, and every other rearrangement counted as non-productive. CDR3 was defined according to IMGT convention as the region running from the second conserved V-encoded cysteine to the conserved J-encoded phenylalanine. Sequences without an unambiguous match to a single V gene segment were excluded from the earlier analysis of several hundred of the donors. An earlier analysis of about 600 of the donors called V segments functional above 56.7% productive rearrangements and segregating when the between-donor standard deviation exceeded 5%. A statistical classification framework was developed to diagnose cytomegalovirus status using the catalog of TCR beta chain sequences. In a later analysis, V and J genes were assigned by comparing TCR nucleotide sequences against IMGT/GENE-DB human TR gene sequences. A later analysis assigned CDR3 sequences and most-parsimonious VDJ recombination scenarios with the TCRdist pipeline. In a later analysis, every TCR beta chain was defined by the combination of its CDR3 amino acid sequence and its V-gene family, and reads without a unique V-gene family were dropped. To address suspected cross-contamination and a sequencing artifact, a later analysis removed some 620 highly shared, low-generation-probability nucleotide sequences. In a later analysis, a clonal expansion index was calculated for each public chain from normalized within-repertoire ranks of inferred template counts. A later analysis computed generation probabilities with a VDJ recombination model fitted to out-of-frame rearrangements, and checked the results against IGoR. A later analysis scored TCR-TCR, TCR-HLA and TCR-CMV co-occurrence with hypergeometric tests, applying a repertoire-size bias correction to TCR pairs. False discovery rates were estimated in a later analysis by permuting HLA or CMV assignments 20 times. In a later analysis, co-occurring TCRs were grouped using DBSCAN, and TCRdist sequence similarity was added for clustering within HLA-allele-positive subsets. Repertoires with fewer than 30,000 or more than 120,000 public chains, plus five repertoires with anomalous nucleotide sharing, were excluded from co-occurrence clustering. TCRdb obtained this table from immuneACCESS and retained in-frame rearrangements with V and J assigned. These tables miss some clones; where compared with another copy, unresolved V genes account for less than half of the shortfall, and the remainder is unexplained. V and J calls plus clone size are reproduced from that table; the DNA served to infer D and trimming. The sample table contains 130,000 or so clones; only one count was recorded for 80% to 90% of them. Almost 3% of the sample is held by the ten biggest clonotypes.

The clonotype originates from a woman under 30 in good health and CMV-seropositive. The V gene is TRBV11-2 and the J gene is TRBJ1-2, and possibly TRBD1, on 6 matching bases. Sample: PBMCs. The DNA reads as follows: TGTGCCAGCAGCTCAGGGGTTGTATATGGCTACACCTTC. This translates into CASSSGVVYGYTF.